The 25 T cell receptor beta chains listed next were all sequenced from one sample in a study of T cells in Graves' hyperthyroidism and ophthalmopathy (dated by TCRdb to between 2018 and 2021). Library preparation was by multiplex PCR. The data were produced on an Illumina HiSeq 2000. The TCR beta CDR3 regions were amplified from the RNA transcripts. The TCR CDR3 was subjected to a first round of RT-PCR using the HTBI primer set and the Qiagen OneStep RT-PCR kit. TCRdb cleaned the public reads at Q25 with fastp, built clones with MiXCR and kept in-frame beta chains. Each entry merges the rows of one CDR3 protein and shows their most common DNA and genes. The sample table holds about 520,000 distinct CDR3 sequences, of which less than 25% were seen once. Around 27% of the sample comes from the top ten. The sequenced sample consisted of blood. These TCRs come from a man aged 18 to 30 with Graves' hyperthyroidism.

CDR3 sequence reads: CASSSGQQRTFF. As DNA, the CDR3 is TGTGCCAGCAGTTCGGGACAGCAGAGAACTTTCTTT. The chain employs TRBV12-3 or TRBV12-4 and TRBJ1-1, with 7 bases lining up with TRBD1. With V trimmed by 4 bases and J by 12 bases, 8 bases remained unmatched. The CDR3 covers 12 residues.

This clonotype was seen a handful of times. This sequence joins TRBV29-1 and TRBJ2-7; 9 bases match TRBD1. The CDR3 is 15 amino acids. The germline CDR1 and CDR2 sequences are SQVTM and ANQGSEA. Trimming took 3 bases from V and 2 from J; bases not matched to a gene: 8. The CDR3 DNA sequence: TGCAGCGTTGAGTTCGGACAGGGGTCCACCTACGAGCAGTACTTC. Its protein is CSVEFGQGSTYEQYF.

This clonotype was found many times. The V and J genes are TRBV4-1 and TRBJ2-5; unclear D gene. The germline CDR1 and CDR2 sequences are MGHRA and YSYEKL. Deletions cut 4 bases from V and 2 bases from J, with 8 bases between. The CDR3 covers 13 residues. Written as DNA, the CDR3 is TGCGCCAGCAGCCGACTGGGGCAAGAGACCCAGTACTTC. This gives the protein CASSRLGQETQYF.

This clonotype appeared many times. At one boundary the junction diverges from the germline segment, which might be a read error. The CDR3 spells CASSLTGGRNQPQHF. In nucleotides, the CDR3 is TGTGCCAGCAGCTTGACAGGGGGCCGCAACCAGCCCCAGCATTTT. The rearrangement links TRBV6-1 to TRBJ1-5; 10 nucleotides agree with TRBD1. The CDR3 consists of 15 residues. Looked up from germline, CDR1 is MNHNS and CDR2 is SASEGT.

This clonotype was seen at least ten times. The chain combines TRBV11-1 with TRBJ2-4; possible D gene TRBD2, 6 bases. Germline V gives CDR1 SGHAT, CDR2 FQDESV (reference sequence). CDR3 size: 20 residues. V lost 1 base and J lost 0, with 22 bases in between. This CDR3 reads CASSLVPLGGAGKAKNIQYF. For the CDR3, the DNA is TGTGCCAGCAGCTTAGTACCCCTTGGAGGGGCGGGAAAAGCCAAAAACATTCAGTACTTC.

In this sample, this clonotype turned up many times. The chain combines TRBV6-8 with TRBJ1-2; D perhaps matches TRBD1 (5 bases). CDR1 and CDR2 from the germline V gene are MNHGY and SAAAGT. V dropped 6 bases and J dropped 0 bases, with 11 bases sitting between them. This CDR3 is built from 14 residues. CDR3 amino acids: CASSRDRTNYGYTF. DNA for the CDR3: TGTGCCAGCAGCCGGGACCGAACTAACTATGGCTACACCTTC.

This clonotype occurred many times. V and J are TRBV20-1 and TRBJ1-2; 8 bases fit TRBD1. This CDR3 region has 15 residues. The trim removed 8 bases at V and 1 base at J, leaving 12 bases unmatched. The germline CDR1 and CDR2 sequences are DFQATT and SNEGSKA (reference sequence). The CDR3 is CSPGARTGINYGYTF. The CDR3 bases are TGCAGTCCCGGCGCAAGGACAGGGATTAACTATGGCTACACCTTC.

This clonotype was seen a few times. The CDR3 protein is CASSPYETNYGYTF. The CDR3 DNA follows: TGTGCCAGCAGTCCCTACGAGACCAACTATGGCTACACCTTC. The genes are TRBV6-1 and TRBJ1-2; D is unclear. CDR1 is MNHNS and CDR2 is SASEGT in the germline V gene. This CDR3 spans 14 amino acids. Trimming shortened V by 5 bases and J by 2 bases, and 12 bases separated the two germline ends.

This clonotype has at least ten counts. This sequence joins TRBV12-3 or TRBV12-4 and TRBJ2-2; possibly TRBD1 for D (7 bases). Trimming took 7 bases from V and 1 from J, leaving 13 bases between them. This CDR3 has 15 residues. This CDR3 is CASTPQGGNTGELFF. Written as DNA, the CDR3 is TGTGCCAGCACTCCGCAGGGGGGGAACACCGGGGAGCTGTTTTTT.

In its sample, this clonotype was seen a few times. This chain connects TRBV7-2 to TRBJ2-3; possible D gene TRBD2, 6 bases. Trimming left V 2 bases short and J 3 bases short, with 9 bases between. Germline-derived CDR1 and CDR2 are SGHTA and FQGNSA. The CDR3 has 14 residues. The CDR3 here is CASSLLSGTDTQYF. Here the CDR3 DNA reads TGTGCCAGCAGCTTATTAAGCGGGACAGATACGCAGTATTTT.

This clonotype was seen repeatedly, ten times or more. This chain links TRBV28 with TRBJ1-5; D is undetermined. The CDR3 is made up of 15 amino acids. Trimming took off 8 bases at V and 3 bases at J, with 17 bases between the two ends. Germline V CDR1 and CDR2: MDHEN, SYDVKM. CDR3 nucleotide sequence: TGTGCCAGCGTACGGGTCGCGACCAACAATCAGCCCCAGCATTTT. It codes for CASVRVATNNQPQHF.

The CDR3, as DNA: TGTGCCAGCAGCTTCCCGGGGTCGGTCGAGCAGTACTTC. Amino acid sequence: CASSFPGSVEQYF. V is TRBV7-9 and J is TRBJ2-7; the D gene is possibly TRBD2 (5 bases). The CDR3 spans 13 residues. CDR1 and CDR2 (germline): SEHNR, FQNEAQ (reference sequence). V was clipped by 3 bases and J by 6 bases, with 12 bases between them.

This clonotype was observed a few times. The chain is built from TRBV4-1 and TRBJ2-7; 9 positions agree with TRBD2. With 1 base clipped from V and 2 bases from J, the junction kept 6 bases outside the gene matches. The germline V gene encodes CDR1 MGHRA and CDR2 YSYEKL. The CDR3 is made up of 16 amino acids. The CDR3 is CASSQGAGGGAYEQYF. The CDR3 nucleotides read TGCGCCAGCAGCCAAGGGGCTGGCGGGGGGGCCTACGAGCAGTACTTC.

This clonotype was found many times. The rearrangement uses TRBV2 and TRBJ2-7, with TRBD2 identical over 9 bases. The CDR3 loop spans 14 amino acids. V lost 0 bases to trimming and J lost 5 bases; unmatched junction nucleotides: 2. Germline loops: CDR1 SNHLY, CDR2 FYNNEI. CDR3 nucleotide sequence: TGTGCCAGCAGTGAAGCAGGCGGGGGGGACGAGCAGTACTTC. Its translation is CASSEAGGGDEQYF.

In this sample, this clonotype turned up many times. The chain combines TRBV27 with TRBJ1-3; 8 bases map to TRBD1. With V trimmed by 4 bases and J by 3 bases, 8 bases remained unmatched. The CDR3 covers 16 residues. CDR1 MNHEY and CDR2 SMNVEV come from the germline V gene (reference sequence). Here the CDR3 DNA reads TGTGCCAGCAGTTCGAGCCAGGGGGCCTATGGAAACACCATATATTTT. This translates into CASSSSQGAYGNTIYF.

There are a few counts of this clonotype. The V gene is TRBV4-2, the J gene TRBJ1-5; TRBD1 is a possible D gene (5 bases). Germline CDR1 is LGHNA and CDR2 is YNFKEQ. CDR3 length equals 16 residues. Trimming cost V 4 bases and J 7 bases, with 20 bases left between them. The DNA for the CDR3 is TGTGCCAGCAGCCTCCAACGGGTCGGGGGAAGCCAGCCCCAGCATTTT. It codes for CASSLQRVGGSQPQHF.

The sample holds many counts of this clonotype. This chain joins TRBV28 and TRBJ2-7; D possibly corresponds to TRBD2 (5 bases). Trimming took off 1 base at V and 2 bases at J, with 9 bases between the two ends. This CDR3 has 14 amino acids. CDR1 and CDR2 (germline): MDHEN, SYDVKM. CDR3 protein: CASSLSPGTYEQYF. The CDR3 nucleotides read TGTGCCAGCAGTTTATCACCGGGAACCTACGAGCAGTACTTC.

This clonotype was seen only a few times. J is TRBJ2-7 and V is TRBV3-1; unclear D gene. CDR1 LGHDT and CDR2 YNNKEL come from the germline V gene (reference sequence). The CDR3 contains 13 residues. Trimming stripped 1 base from V and 4 bases from J, with 8 bases between. Here the CDR3 reads CASSQGVQYEQYF. Written as DNA, the CDR3 is TGTGCCAGCAGCCAAGGGGTCCAATACGAGCAGTACTTC.

This chain links TRBV6-5 with TRBJ2-5; D uncertain. V dropped 4 bases and J dropped 6 bases, with 9 bases sitting between them. This CDR3 region has 12 residues. CDR1 is MNHEY, CDR2 SVGAGI, per germline. The chain's CDR3 is CASSSGPKTQYF. The CDR3 region has the DNA TGTGCCAGCAGTTCTGGACCCAAGACCCAGTACTTC.

This clonotype was observed many times. The chain couples TRBV10-3 to TRBJ2-7; D may match TRBD1 or TRBD2 (5 bases each). The V end was cut by 6 bases, the J end by 7 bases, with 19 bases between. Germline V gives CDR1 ENHRY, CDR2 SYGVKD. The CDR3 has 14 residues. CDR3 sequence reads: CAISAGTPDEEQYF. The CDR3 DNA follows: TGTGCCATCAGCGCCGGGACCCCGGATGAGGAGCAGTACTTC.

This clonotype was detected many times. The CDR3 DNA is TGTGCCATCAGTGAAGGACACCGCTCTGGAAACACCATATATTTT. It is translated as CAISEGHRSGNTIYF. The gene calls are TRBV10-3 and TRBJ1-3; D perhaps matches TRBD1 (5 bases). The CDR3 is 15 amino acids. V shed 3 bases and J shed 0 bases, with 9 bases lying between them. Germline loops: CDR1 ENHRY, CDR2 SYGVKD.

This clonotype has a single count. The rearrangement links TRBV20-1 to TRBJ1-2; a weak D match, TRBD1 (6 bases). Germline lookup yields CDR1 DFQATT and CDR2 SNEGSKA (reference sequence). V was cut by 0 bases and J by 4 bases, with 9 bases left in between. The CDR3 runs 13 residues. The CDR3 reads CSAREDSIYGYTF. The CDR3 nucleotides read TGCAGTGCTAGAGAGGACAGTATCTATGGCTACACCTTC.

Ten or more counts support this clonotype. The chain is built from TRBV12-3 or TRBV12-4 and TRBJ1-2; the D is unclear. The CDR3 spans 13 residues. Trimming cost V 3 bases and J 3 bases, with 8 bases left between them. CDR3 sequence reads: CASSFLADYGYTF. The CDR3 DNA reads as TGTGCCAGCAGTTTCTTGGCGGACTATGGCTACACCTTC.

The chain has TRBV6-2 or TRBV6-3 and TRBJ2-7; D call uncertain. CDR3 length: 15 amino acids. Per the germline V gene, CDR1 is MNHEY and CDR2 is SVGEGT. Trimming stripped 4 bases from V and 0 bases from J, with 13 bases between. CDR3 in amino acids: CASSSPRPRSYEQYF. For the CDR3, the DNA is TGTGCCAGCAGTTCCCCCCGACCCCGCTCCTACGAGCAGTACTTC.

This chain links TRBV7-8 with TRBJ2-2; weak D call: TRBD1 (6 bases). With 7 bases removed from V and 7 bases from J, the gap between germline ends came to 19 bases. CDR1 SGHVS and CDR2 FQNEAQ come from the germline V gene. This CDR3 is built from 15 residues. CDR3 coding DNA: TGTGCCAGCAACTCCCCAGTCCTAGGGGGCGGGGAGCTGTTTTTT. Protein: CASNSPVLGGGELFF.